This T cell receptor beta chain is drawn from a study of tumor-infiltrating lymphocytes in oesophageal squamous cell carcinoma. TCRdb re-derived calls from the PCR reads in MiXCR, one entry per CDR3 protein. The data show around 21,000 distinct CDR3 sequences, approximately 39% seen once. The CDR3 sequence is 15 residues long. Sequencing used normal esophageal tissue next to the tumor. V and J are TRBV6-7 and TRBJ2-5; 10 nucleotides agree with TRBD2. Judging by the DNA end, TRBJ2-7 fits better; the J call may be wrong. TRBV6-7 is given ORF status, its function remaining uncertain. This TCR derives from a male donor with esophageal squamous cell carcinoma. The CDR3 protein is CASSTLAGDRYEQYF. CDR3 DNA sequence: TGTGCCAGCAGTACTCTAGCGGGAGATCGTTACGAGCAGTACTTC.